One sample yielded the 17 T cell receptor beta chains listed below, sequenced in a study of control samples from healthy donors and cancer patients. The protocol was immunoSEQ multiplex PCR, while the TCRdb copy is restricted to in-frame clones and leaves out a portion. Among roughly 80,000 clones, roughly 89% were seen once, and the ten largest hold approximately 6%. Sequences were obtained from blood. The receptor source for this set is a man between 50 and 59 years old in good health.

The chain is built from TRBV5-5 and TRBJ1-2; no clear D. This CDR3 has 14 amino acids. Germline V gene lookup returns CDR1 SGHKS and CDR2 YYEKEE (reference sequence). Trimming stripped 6 bases from V and 2 bases from J, with 14 bases between. The CDR3 DNA sequence: TGTGCCAGCACCCTCGACCTGGGAAACTATGGCTACACCTTC. This encodes CASTLDLGNYGYTF. The full variable domain, rest sourced from reference TRBV5-5 and TRBJ1-2, is DAGVTQSPTHLIKTRGQQVTLRCSPISGHKSVSWYQQVLGQGPQFIFQYYEKEERGRGNFPDRFSARQFPNYSSELNVNALLLGDSALYLCASTLDLGNYGYTFGSGTRLTVV.

V gene TRBV10-2 combines with J gene TRBJ2-1; TRBD2 is a possible D gene (7 bases). Looked up from germline, CDR1 is WSHSY and CDR2 is SAAADI. The V gene lost 1 base and the J gene lost 6 bases, with 16 bases spanning the gap. The length of the CDR3 is 16 residues. This CDR3 reads CASSELGGAKGNEQFF. The CDR3 DNA sequence: TGCGCCAGCAGTGAGTTAGGGGGGGCCAAGGGCAATGAGCAGTTCTTC.

V and J are TRBV5-4 and TRBJ2-5; D gene uncertain. Germline assignment: CDR1 SGHNT and CDR2 YYREEE (reference sequence). The V end lost 1 base, the J end lost 4 bases, and 5 bases lay between the germline ends. The CDR3 is 12 amino acids. CDR3 in amino acids: CASSLSRETQYF. The CDR3 DNA reads as TGTGCCAGCAGCTTGAGTCGAGAGACCCAGTACTTC.

This clone has only one observation. This chain links TRBV18 with TRBJ1-1; D gene unclear. The CDR3 is 14 residues long. The germline V gene has CDR1 KGHSH and CDR2 LQKENI. Deletions cut 3 bases from V and 0 bases from J, with 8 bases between. As DNA, the CDR3 is TGTGCCAGCTCACCCGAAATAGTGAACACTGAAGCTTTCTTT. It is translated as CASSPEIVNTEAFF.

The V gene is TRBV29-1, the J gene TRBJ1-4; D is perhaps TRBD1 (5 bases). This CDR3 spans 12 amino acids. V dropped 2 bases and J dropped 7 bases, with 8 bases sitting between them. Germline V gives CDR1 SQVTM, CDR2 ANQGSEA. The chain's CDR3 is CSVEQGVEKLFF. The CDR3, as DNA: TGCAGCGTTGAACAGGGAGTTGAAAAACTGTTTTTT.

V is TRBV19 and J is TRBJ2-5; no definite D call. The CDR3 spans 15 residues. Germline CDR1 is LNHDA and CDR2 is SQIVND (reference sequence). V dropped 6 bases and J dropped 4 bases, with 18 bases sitting between them. CDR3 sequence: CASRALGKPPETQYF. The CDR3 coding sequence is TGTGCCAGTAGAGCCCTCGGAAAGCCACCAGAGACCCAGTACTTC.

The chain recombines TRBV29-1 with TRBJ1-1; no definite D call. Germline CDR1 and CDR2: SQVTM and ANQGSEA. This CDR3 is 12 amino acids long. The V end lost 1 base, the J end lost 11 bases, and 14 bases lay between the germline ends. DNA of the CDR3: TGCAGCGTTGAAGGCCAAAGTCGGACGGCTTTCTTT. It translates to CSVEGQSRTAFF.

The gene calls are TRBV11-3 and TRBJ1-2, with TRBD1 matching 8 bases. The CDR3 is made up of 14 amino acids. Losses at the gene ends were 2 bases for V and 4 bases for J; bases not matched to a gene: 3. From germline, CDR1 is SGHNT and CDR2 YENEEA. CDR3 loop: CASSLTTGGYGYTF. CDR3 DNA: TGTGCCAGCAGCTTAACAACAGGGGGCTATGGCTACACCTTC.

In its sample, this clone was seen a few times. The chain has TRBV6-5 and TRBJ1-6; the D is unclear. This CDR3 region has 13 residues. V dropped 8 bases and J dropped 0 bases, with 5 bases sitting between them. From germline, CDR1 is MNHEY and CDR2 SVGAGI. CDR3 protein: CASFSSYNSPLHF. The DNA of the CDR3 is TGTGCCAGCTTTAGCTCCTATAATTCACCCCTCCACTTT.

This clone was observed a handful of times. V gene TRBV4-1 combines with J gene TRBJ2-3; 7 bases line up with TRBD2. Germline CDR1 MGHRA, CDR2 YSYEKL. V shed 4 bases and J 0 bases; nucleotides not matched to a gene: 10. The length of the CDR3 is 17 residues. The CDR3 loop reads CASSPRASGSSTDTQYF. The CDR3 region has the DNA TGCGCCAGCAGCCCACGAGCTAGCGGCTCTAGCACAGATACGCAGTATTTT.

This clone was seen only a few times. An end of the junction differs from the germline gene, which may be a read error. J is TRBJ1-1 and V is TRBV7-9; D may be TRBD1 (6 bases). CDR3 length equals 13 residues. From germline, CDR1 is SEHNR and CDR2 FQNEAQ (reference sequence). Here the CDR3 reads CAGRGGLNTEAFF. In DNA, the CDR3 is TGTGCCGGCAGAGGGGGGCTGAACACTGAAGCTTTCTTT.

The chain recombines TRBV9 with TRBJ1-4; 9 positions match TRBD1. V lost 3 bases to trimming and J lost 8 bases; unmatched junction nucleotides: 11. CDR1 and CDR2 (germline): SGDLS, YYNGEE. CDR3 length: 16 amino acids. Here the CDR3 DNA reads TGTGCCAGCAGCGCAGAACAGGGGGCAAGGGGAGAAAAACTGTTTTTT. It specifies CASSAEQGARGEKLFF.

The J gene is TRBJ1-5, the V gene TRBV27; D is unclear. Per germline, CDR1 MNHEY and CDR2 SMNVEV (reference sequence). The V gene lost 7 bases and the J gene lost 6 bases, with 10 bases spanning the gap. The length of the CDR3 is 12 residues. As DNA, the CDR3 is TGTGCCAGCAAAACCGGAGGTCAGCCCCAGCATTTT. Amino acids: CASKTGGQPQHF.

This clone has only one observation. A read error may produce the germline difference seen at one junction end. The V gene is TRBV19, the J gene TRBJ1-1; no firm D call. Per germline, CDR1 LNHDA and CDR2 SQIVND (reference sequence). The CDR3 loop spans 14 amino acids. The CDR3 coding sequence is TGTGCCAGTAGTATAGCTGGGCGAAGGGCACCCACACTTTTT. Amino acids: CASSIAGRRAPTLF. The full variable domain, completed using reference TRBV19 and TRBJ1-1, is DGGITQSPKYLFRKEGQNVTLSCEQNLNHDAMYWYRQDPGQGLRLIYYSQIVNDFQKGDIAEGYSVSREKKESFPLTVTSAQKNPTAFYLCASSIAGRRAPTLFGQGTRLTVV.

The V and J genes are TRBV28 and TRBJ1-3; a weak D match, TRBD1 (5 bases). Germline V gene data show CDR1 as MDHEN and CDR2 as SYDVKM. The V and J ends lost 5 bases and 0 bases respectively, with 14 bases between them. This CDR3 has 16 residues. This CDR3 reads CASSPGGDGSGNTIYF. As DNA, the CDR3 is TGTGCCAGCAGTCCTGGGGGGGACGGCTCTGGAAACACCATATATTTT.

The chain uses TRBV12-5 and TRBJ2-1; D gene uncertain. Germline CDR1 LGHNT, CDR2 FRNRAP. This CDR3 is 14 amino acids long. Between the trimmed V and J ends, which lost 0 bases and 5 bases, there was a span of 8 bases. CDR3 region: CASGLVASDNEQFF. In DNA form, the CDR3 reads TGTGCTAGTGGTTTGGTAGCTTCGGACAATGAGCAGTTCTTC.

The chain carries TRBV20-1 and TRBJ2-6, with D unclear. V lost 3 bases and J 6 bases, leaving 6 bases between the germline ends. CDR3 length equals 12 residues. The germline gives CDR1 DFQATT, CDR2 SNEGSKA (reference sequence). The CDR3 reads CSASIEANVLTF. Written as DNA, the CDR3 is TGCAGTGCTAGTATTGAGGCCAACGTCCTGACTTTC.